This TCR beta chain was retrieved from a study of T cells in Graves' hyperthyroidism and ophthalmopathy. The sample holds a few counts of this clonotype. Authors of the study amplified TCR beta CDR3 regions from RNA transcripts. HTBI primers were the set used in a first-round RT-PCR of the TCR CDR3. TCRdb re-called the multiplex PCR reads through MiXCR, storing one row per CDR3 protein. The sample includes hundreds of thousands of distinct CDR3 sequences, around 20% seen only once; the top ten take around 50%. CDR3 size: 15 residues. The J segment lost 2 bases and the V segment lost 6 bases, leaving 5 bases of the junction unmatched. Duration under 3 months, a NOSPECS grade of at least 4, and a Clinical Activity Score of at least 3 characterized the ophthalmopathy patients.

The sequenced material came from blood. V and J are TRBV12-3 or TRBV12-4 and TRBJ2-2; TRBD2 agrees at 8 bases. The sequence derives from a middle-aged man with Graves' ophthalmopathy. DNA of the CDR3: TGTGCCAGCAGACGACTAGCGACCAACACCGGGGAGCTGTTTTTT. Translated: CASRRLATNTGELFF.